The subject of this entry is one T cell receptor (beta chain). Its specificity is unknown. The germline V gene has CDR1 GTSNPN and CDR2 SVGIG (reference sequence). After removal of 2 bases from V and 7 bases from J, the junction contained 11 bases not matched to a gene. The CDR3 has 16 amino acids. These data belong to a study of a mutant IDH1 vaccine in newly diagnosed glioma. Clones were sequenced by immunoSEQ multiplex PCR, and TCRdb holds only the in-frame ones, with some missing. The table includes tens of thousands of clones, approximately 80% detected once. Time point specified: week 23, last vaccination. Each dose delivered 300 ug of mutant IDH1 20-mer peptide subcutaneously with imiquimod.

The clonotype comes from a middle-aged man with glioma. The sequences come from PBMCs, collected from a glioma patient whose treatment included an IDH1 peptide vaccine. The chain couples TRBV30 to TRBJ1-6; 7 positions match TRBD1. The CDR3 sequence: CAWSNNRGVANSPLHF. CDR3 DNA: TGTGCCTGGAGTAATAACAGGGGAGTCGCGAATTCACCCCTCCACTTT.